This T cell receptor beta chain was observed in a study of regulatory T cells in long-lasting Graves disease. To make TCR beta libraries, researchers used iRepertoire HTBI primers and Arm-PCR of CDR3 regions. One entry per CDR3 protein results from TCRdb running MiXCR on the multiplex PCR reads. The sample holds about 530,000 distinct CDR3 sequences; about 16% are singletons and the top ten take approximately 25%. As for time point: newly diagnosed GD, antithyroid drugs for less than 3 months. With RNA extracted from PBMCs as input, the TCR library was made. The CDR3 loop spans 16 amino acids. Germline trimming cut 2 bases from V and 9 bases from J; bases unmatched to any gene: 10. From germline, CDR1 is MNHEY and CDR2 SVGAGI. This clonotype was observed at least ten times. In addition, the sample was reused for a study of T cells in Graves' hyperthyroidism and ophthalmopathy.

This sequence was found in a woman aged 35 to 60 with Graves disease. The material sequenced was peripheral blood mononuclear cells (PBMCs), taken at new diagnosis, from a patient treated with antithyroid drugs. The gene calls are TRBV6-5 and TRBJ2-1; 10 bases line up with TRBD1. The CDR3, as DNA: TGTGCCAGCAGTTACCCGGGACAGGGGAATGTAGCTGAGCAGTTCTTC. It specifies CASSYPGQGNVAEQFF.